The T cell receptor (beta chain) under discussion was sequenced for a study of beta chain features in type 1 diabetes. Background on the study: On cell yields, gender and age, patients and healthy donors were similar. Researchers looked at 95 million to 140 million sorted cells across all samples. Study results and caveats: Relative to healthy donors, patients appeared to have naive, central memory and Treg TCRB repertoires that were more similar. The study notes PCR might favor shorter templates equally in patients and controls.

The whole isolated RNA underwent reverse transcription, so sequencing captured expressed TCRB transcripts. Measured with immunoSEQ multiplex PCR; TCRdb has only the in-frame clones, and not every one. This table holds roughly 150,000 clones, around 8% found once. This clone was found many times. Antigen specificity is unknown. Trimming cost V 0 bases and J 9 bases, with 15 bases left between them. Germline CDR1 and CDR2: ENHRY and SYGVKD. This CDR3 comprises 15 residues. The source is a man between 18 and 29 years old in good health. Sequenced sample: central memory CD4+ T cells from blood. V usage is TRBV10-3 and J usage is TRBJ2-1; possible D gene TRBD1, 5 bases. CDR3 sequence: CAISESAGLSGEQFF. In nucleotides, the CDR3 is TGTGCCATCAGTGAGTCCGCAGGGTTGAGTGGTGAGCAGTTCTTC.